Presented here are 5 T cell receptor beta chains from one specimen sequenced in a study of blood T cell repertoires in COVID-19. The repertoire was sequenced with immunoSEQ multiplex PCR; TCRdb's copy has only in-frame clones and lacks some. The sample comprises about 170,000 clones, more than 75% of which are singletons, and more than 2% rests with the top ten. Sequencing input: peripheral blood. These receptors were collected from a man in his fifties who had recovered from COVID-19.

The rearrangement joins TRBV9 to TRBJ2-3; D gene uncertain. Deletions cut 4 bases from V and 5 bases from J, with 5 bases between. Germline values: CDR1 SGDLS, CDR2 YYNGEE. This CDR3 has 11 residues. The CDR3 bases are TGTGCCAGCAGCTATAGAGATACGCAGTATTTT. It yields the protein CASSYRDTQYF.

V is TRBV6-1 and J is TRBJ1-3; the D is unclear. Trimming took 3 bases from V and 1 from J, leaving 7 bases between them. Germline lookup yields CDR1 MNHNS and CDR2 SASEGT. The CDR3 totals 14 residues. The CDR3 DNA reads as TGTGCCAGCAGTGATCTTCGGTCTGGAAACACCATATATTTT. This codes for CASSDLRSGNTIYF.

The V call is TRBV5-6, the J call TRBJ2-2; 10 nucleotides line up with TRBD2. The length of the CDR3 is 18 residues. V lost 0 bases, J lost 3 bases, and 8 bases stayed unmatched. Germline assignment: CDR1 SGHDT and CDR2 YYEEEE. The CDR3 loop is CASSLGGLAGVYTGELFF. As DNA, the CDR3 is TGTGCCAGCAGCTTGGGAGGGCTAGCGGGGGTCTACACCGGGGAGCTGTTTTTT. Drawing the rest from reference TRBV5-6 and TRBJ2-2, the complete variable domain is DAGVTQSPTHLIKTRGQQVTLRCSPKSGHDTVSWYQQALGQGPQFIFQYYEEEERQRGNFPDRFSGHQFPNYSSELNVNALLLGDSALYLCASSLGGLAGVYTGELFFGEGSRLTVL.

The chain couples TRBV7-2 to TRBJ1-4, with D maybe TRBD1 (6 bases). Trimming shortened V by 1 base and J by 0 bases, and 9 bases separated the two germline ends. The CDR3 is made up of 16 amino acids. Per the germline V gene, CDR1 is SGHTA and CDR2 is FQGNSA. In nucleotides, the CDR3 is TGTGCCAGCAGCTTAGGGACAGCAGCAACTAATGAAAAACTGTTTTTT. Protein: CASSLGTAATNEKLFF. The full variable domain, in which reference TRBV7-2 and TRBJ1-4 provide the parts outside the CDR3, is GAGVSQSPSNKVTEKGKDVELRCDPISGHTALYWYRQSLGQGLEFLIYFQGNSAPDKSGLPSDRFSAERTGGSVSTLTIQRTQQEDSAVYLCASSLGTAATNEKLFFGSGTQLSVL.

The rearrangement uses TRBV27 and TRBJ2-5; 9 bases fit TRBD1. Germline V gene data show CDR1 as MNHEY and CDR2 as SMNVEV (reference sequence). This CDR3 contains 16 residues. The V and J ends lost 5 bases and 4 bases, in that order; junction bases with no gene match: 11. The CDR3 DNA sequence: TGTGCCAGCAGTAACGTGACAGGGGGAATAGGAGAGACCCAGTACTTC. It is translated as CASSNVTGGIGETQYF.